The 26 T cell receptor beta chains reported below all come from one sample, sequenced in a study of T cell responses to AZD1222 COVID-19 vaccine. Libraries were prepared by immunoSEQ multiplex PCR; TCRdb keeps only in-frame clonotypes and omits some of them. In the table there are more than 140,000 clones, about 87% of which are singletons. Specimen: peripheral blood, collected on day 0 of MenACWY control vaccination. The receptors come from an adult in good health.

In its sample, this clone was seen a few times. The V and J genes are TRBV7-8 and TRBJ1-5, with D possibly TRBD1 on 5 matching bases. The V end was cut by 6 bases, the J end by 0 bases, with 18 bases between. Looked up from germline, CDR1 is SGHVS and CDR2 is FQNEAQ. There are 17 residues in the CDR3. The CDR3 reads CASSQKLRRGSNQPQHF. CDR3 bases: TGTGCCAGCAGTCAAAAGCTCCGGAGGGGTAGCAATCAGCCCCAGCATTTT.

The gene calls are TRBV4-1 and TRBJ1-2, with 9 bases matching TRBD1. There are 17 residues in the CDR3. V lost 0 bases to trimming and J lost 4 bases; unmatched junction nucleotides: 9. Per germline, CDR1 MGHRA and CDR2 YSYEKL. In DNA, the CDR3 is TGCGCCAGCAGCCAAGATCCGGGACAGGGACGAGGCTATGGCTACACCTTC. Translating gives CASSQDPGQGRGYGYTF.

The DNA of the CDR3 is TGTGCCAGCAGGCTGGACAGGGCGGACACTGAAGCTTTCTTT. Translated, it gives CASRLDRADTEAFF. The V call is TRBV28, the J call TRBJ1-1; 8 nucleotides match TRBD1. V was pared by 6 bases and J by 3 bases, with 6 bases of the junction left unmatched. There are 14 residues in the CDR3. Per the germline V gene, CDR1 is MDHEN and CDR2 is SYDVKM. Full variable domain (rest looked up from reference TRBV28 and TRBJ1-1): DVKVTQSSRYLVKRTGEKVFLECVQDMDHENMFWYRQDPGLGLRLIYFSYDVKMKEKGDIPEGYSVSREKKERFSLILESASTNQTSMYLCASRLDRADTEAFFGQGTRLTVV.

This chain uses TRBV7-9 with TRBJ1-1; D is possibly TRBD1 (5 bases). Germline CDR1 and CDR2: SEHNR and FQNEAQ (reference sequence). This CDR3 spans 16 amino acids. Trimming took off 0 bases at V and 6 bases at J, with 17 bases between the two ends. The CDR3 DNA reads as TGTGCCAGCAGCTTAGCGAGGGGAGGAGGGTACGCTGAAGCTTTCTTT. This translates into CASSLARGGGYAEAFF.

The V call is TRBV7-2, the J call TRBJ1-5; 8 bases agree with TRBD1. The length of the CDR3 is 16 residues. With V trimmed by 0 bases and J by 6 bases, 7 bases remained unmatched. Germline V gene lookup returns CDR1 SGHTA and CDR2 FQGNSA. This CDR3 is CASSLAQGGISQPQHF. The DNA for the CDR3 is TGTGCCAGCAGCTTAGCACAGGGGGGAATTAGTCAGCCCCAGCATTTT.

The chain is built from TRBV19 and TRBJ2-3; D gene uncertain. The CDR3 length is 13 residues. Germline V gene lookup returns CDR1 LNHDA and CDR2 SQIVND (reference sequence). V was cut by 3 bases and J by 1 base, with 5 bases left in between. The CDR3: CASSIQGTDTQYF. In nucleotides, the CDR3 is TGTGCCAGTAGTATCCAGGGCACAGATACGCAGTATTTT. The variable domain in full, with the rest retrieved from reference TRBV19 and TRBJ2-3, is DGGITQSPKYLFRKEGQNVTLSCEQNLNHDAMYWYRQDPGQGLRLIYYSQIVNDFQKGDIAEGYSVSREKKESFPLTVTSAQKNPTAFYLCASSIQGTDTQYFGPGTRLTVL.

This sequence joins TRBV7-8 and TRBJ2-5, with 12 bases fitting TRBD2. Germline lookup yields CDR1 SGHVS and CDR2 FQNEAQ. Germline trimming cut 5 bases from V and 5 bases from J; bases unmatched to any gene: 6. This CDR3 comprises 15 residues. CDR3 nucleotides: TGTGCCAGCAGCGCTACGACTAGCGGGAGTGAGACCCAGTACTTC. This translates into CASSATTSGSETQYF.

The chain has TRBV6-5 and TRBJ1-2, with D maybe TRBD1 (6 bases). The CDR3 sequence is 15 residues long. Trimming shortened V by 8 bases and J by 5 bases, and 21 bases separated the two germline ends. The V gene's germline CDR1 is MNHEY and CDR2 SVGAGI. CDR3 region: CASVDDPTGGYGYTF. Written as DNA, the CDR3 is TGTGCCAGCGTGGATGACCCGACAGGCGGGTATGGCTACACCTTC.

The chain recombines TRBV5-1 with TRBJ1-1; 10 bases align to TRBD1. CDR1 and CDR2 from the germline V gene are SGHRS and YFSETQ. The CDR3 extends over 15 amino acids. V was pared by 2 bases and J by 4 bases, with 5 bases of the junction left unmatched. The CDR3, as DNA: TGCGCCAGCAGCTTTACGGACAGGGGGGTCACTGAAGCTTTCTTT. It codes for CASSFTDRGVTEAFF. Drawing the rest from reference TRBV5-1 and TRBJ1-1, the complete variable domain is KAGVTQTPRYLIKTRGQQVTLSCSPISGHRSVSWYQQTPGQGLQFLFEYFSETQRNKGNFPGRFSGRQFSNSRSEMNVSTLELGDSALYLCASSFTDRGVTEAFFGQGTRLTVV.

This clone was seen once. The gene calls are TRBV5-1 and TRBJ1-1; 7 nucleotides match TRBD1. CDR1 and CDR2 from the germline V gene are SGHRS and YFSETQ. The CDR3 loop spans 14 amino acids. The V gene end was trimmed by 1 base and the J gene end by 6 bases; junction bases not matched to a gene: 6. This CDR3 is CASSLSTGLAEAFF. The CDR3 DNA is TGCGCCAGCAGCTTGTCGACAGGGTTGGCTGAAGCTTTCTTT.

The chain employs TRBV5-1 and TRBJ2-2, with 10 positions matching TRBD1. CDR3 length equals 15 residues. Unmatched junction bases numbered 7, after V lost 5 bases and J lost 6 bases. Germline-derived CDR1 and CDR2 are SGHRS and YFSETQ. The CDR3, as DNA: TGCGCCAGCAGGACAGGGGGCCCGACGGCCGGGGAGCTGTTTTTT. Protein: CASRTGGPTAGELFF. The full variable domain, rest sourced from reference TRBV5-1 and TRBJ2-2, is KAGVTQTPRYLIKTRGQQVTLSCSPISGHRSVSWYQQTPGQGLQFLFEYFSETQRNKGNFPGRFSGRQFSNSRSEMNVSTLELGDSALYLCASRTGGPTAGELFFGEGSRLTVL.

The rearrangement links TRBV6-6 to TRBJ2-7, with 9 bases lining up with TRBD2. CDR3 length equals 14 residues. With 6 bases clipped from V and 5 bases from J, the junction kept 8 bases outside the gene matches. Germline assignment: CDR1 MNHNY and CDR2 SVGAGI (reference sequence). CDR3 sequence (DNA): TGTGCCAGCAGGCGACCGGGACTAGCAGACGAGCAGTACTTC. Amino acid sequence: CASRRPGLADEQYF.

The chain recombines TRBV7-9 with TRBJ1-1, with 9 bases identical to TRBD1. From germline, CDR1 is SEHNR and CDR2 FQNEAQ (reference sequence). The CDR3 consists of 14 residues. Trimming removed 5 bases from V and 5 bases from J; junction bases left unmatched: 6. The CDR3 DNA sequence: TGTGCCAGCAGCCCTAGGACAGGGGAGACTGAAGCTTTCTTT. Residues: CASSPRTGETEAFF.

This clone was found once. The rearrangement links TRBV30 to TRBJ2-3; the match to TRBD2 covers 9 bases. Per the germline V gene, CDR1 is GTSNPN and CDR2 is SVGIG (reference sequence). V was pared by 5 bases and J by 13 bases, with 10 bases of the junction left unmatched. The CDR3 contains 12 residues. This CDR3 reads CAWATTLAGKYF. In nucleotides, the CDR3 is TGTGCCTGGGCCACTACCCTAGCGGGGAAGTATTTT.

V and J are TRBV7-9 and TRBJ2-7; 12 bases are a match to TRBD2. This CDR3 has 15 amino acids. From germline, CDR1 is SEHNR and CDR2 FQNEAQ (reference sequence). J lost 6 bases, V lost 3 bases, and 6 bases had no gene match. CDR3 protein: CASSLGSGLAGEQYF. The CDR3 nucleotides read TGTGCCAGCAGCTTGGGTTCGGGACTAGCGGGCGAGCAGTACTTC.

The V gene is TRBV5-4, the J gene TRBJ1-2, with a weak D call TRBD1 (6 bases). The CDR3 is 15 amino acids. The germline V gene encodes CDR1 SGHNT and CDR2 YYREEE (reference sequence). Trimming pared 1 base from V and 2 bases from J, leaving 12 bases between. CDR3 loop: CASSLLRGSNYGYTF. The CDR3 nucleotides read TGTGCCAGCAGCTTGCTAAGGGGGTCCAACTATGGCTACACCTTC.

CDR3 sequence (DNA): TGTGCCAGCAGCGAGCGACGACAGGGAAGGTACGGGGAGCTGTTTTTT. It translates to CASSERRQGRYGELFF. The chain couples TRBV5-6 to TRBJ2-2; 7 nucleotides line up with TRBD1. Germline CDR1 reads SGHDT; CDR2 reads YYEEEE. The trim removed 4 bases at V and 7 bases at J, leaving 13 bases unmatched. The CDR3 has 16 residues.

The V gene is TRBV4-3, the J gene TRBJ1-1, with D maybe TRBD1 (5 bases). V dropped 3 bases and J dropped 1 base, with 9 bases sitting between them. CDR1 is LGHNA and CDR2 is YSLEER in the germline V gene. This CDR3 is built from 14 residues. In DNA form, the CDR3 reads TGCGCCAGCAGCCAGGTCCAGGGGAACACTGAAGCTTTCTTT. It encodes CASSQVQGNTEAFF.

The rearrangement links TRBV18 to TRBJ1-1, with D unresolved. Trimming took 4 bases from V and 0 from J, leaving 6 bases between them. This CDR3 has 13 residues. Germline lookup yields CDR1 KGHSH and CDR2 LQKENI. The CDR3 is CASSLQLNTEAFF. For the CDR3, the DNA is TGTGCCAGCTCACTACAATTGAACACTGAAGCTTTCTTT.

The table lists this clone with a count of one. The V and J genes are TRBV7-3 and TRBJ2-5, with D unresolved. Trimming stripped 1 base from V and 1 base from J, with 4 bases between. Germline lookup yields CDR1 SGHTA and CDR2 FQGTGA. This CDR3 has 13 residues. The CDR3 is CASSLRIQETQYF. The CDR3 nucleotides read TGTGCCAGCAGCTTAAGGATCCAAGAGACCCAGTACTTC. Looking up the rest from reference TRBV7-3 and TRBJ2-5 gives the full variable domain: GAGVSQTPSNKVTEKGKYVELRCDPISGHTALYWYRQSLGQGPEFLIYFQGTGAADDSGLPNDRFFAVRPEGSVSTLKIQRTERGDSAVYLCASSLRIQETQYFGPGTRLLVL.

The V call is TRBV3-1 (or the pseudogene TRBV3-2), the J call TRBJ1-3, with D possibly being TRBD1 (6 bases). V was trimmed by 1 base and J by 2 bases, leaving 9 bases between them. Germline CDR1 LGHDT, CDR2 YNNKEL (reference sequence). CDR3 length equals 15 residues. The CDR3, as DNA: TGTGCCAGCAGCCAAGGACAGGTCGCTGGAAACACCATATATTTT. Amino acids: CASSQGQVAGNTIYF.

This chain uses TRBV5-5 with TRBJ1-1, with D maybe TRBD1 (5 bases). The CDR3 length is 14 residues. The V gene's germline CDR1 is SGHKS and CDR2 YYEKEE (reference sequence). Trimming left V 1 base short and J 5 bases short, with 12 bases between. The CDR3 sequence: CASSLIVGGTEAFF. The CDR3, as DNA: TGTGCCAGCAGCTTGATTGTGGGGGGGACTGAAGCTTTCTTT.

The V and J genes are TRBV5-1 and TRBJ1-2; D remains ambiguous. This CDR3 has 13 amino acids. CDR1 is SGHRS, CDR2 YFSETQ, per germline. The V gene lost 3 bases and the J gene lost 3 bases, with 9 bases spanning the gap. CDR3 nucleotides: TGCGCCAGCAGCTCGGTGACGGACTATGGCTACACCTTC. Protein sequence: CASSSVTDYGYTF.

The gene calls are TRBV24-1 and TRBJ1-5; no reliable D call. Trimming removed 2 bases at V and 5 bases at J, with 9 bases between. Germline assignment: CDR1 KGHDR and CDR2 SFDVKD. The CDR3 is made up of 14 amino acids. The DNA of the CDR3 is TGTGCCACCAGTGATTCCCTAGATCATCAGCCCCAGCATTTT. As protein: CATSDSLDHQPQHF.

The CDR3 protein is CASIQGQGYDEQYF. CDR3 nucleotides: TGTGCCAGCATTCAGGGACAGGGTTATGACGAGCAGTACTTC. This rearrangement joins TRBV6-6 to TRBJ2-7; 9 bases fit TRBD1. V lost 7 bases to trimming and J lost 5 bases; unmatched junction nucleotides: 9. The germline V gene has CDR1 MNHNY and CDR2 SVGAGI (reference sequence). The CDR3 is made up of 14 amino acids.

In nucleotides, the CDR3 is TGTGCCAGCAGTGACCTCCAGGGAATCACCTACGAGCAGTACTTC. As protein: CASSDLQGITYEQYF. The J gene is TRBJ2-7, the V gene TRBV25-1, with D perhaps TRBD1 (5 bases). Trimming took off 3 bases at V and 2 bases at J, with 14 bases between the two ends. The CDR3 spans 15 residues. The germline gives CDR1 MGHDK, CDR2 SYGVNS.